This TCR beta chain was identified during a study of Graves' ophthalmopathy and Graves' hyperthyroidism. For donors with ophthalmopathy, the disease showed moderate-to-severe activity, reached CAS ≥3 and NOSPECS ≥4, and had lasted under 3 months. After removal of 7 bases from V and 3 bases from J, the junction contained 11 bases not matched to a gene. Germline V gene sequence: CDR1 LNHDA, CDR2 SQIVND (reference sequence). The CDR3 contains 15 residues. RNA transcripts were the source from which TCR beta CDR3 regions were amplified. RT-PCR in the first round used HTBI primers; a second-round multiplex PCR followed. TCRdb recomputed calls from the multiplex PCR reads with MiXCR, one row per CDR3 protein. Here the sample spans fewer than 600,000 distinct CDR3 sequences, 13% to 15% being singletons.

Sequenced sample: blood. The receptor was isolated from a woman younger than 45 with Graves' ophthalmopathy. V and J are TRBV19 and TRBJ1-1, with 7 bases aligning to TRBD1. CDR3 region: CASTLLDRSDTEAFF. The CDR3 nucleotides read TGTGCCAGTACCCTCTTGGACAGGAGTGACACTGAAGCTTTCTTT.